Each of the 7 T cell receptor beta chains below was sequenced from the same sample in a study of T cells after yellow fever vaccination. TCRdb analysed the 5' RACE reads with MiXCR anew, one entry per CDR3 protein. The sample holds about 240,000 distinct CDR3 sequences, 6% to 7.5% seen once. The sample was CD4+ T cells sorted from PBMCs, taken 15 days after the yellow fever booster vaccination. The receptors shown here come from a man aged 30 to 45 who received the YFV17D yellow fever vaccine.

The chain recombines TRBV12-3 or TRBV12-4 with TRBJ2-7; 12 nucleotides align to TRBD2. The trim removed 6 bases at V and 3 bases at J, leaving 6 bases unmatched. CDR3 length equals 15 residues. CDR3 in amino acids: CASSLRTSGNYEQYF. The CDR3, as DNA: TGTGCCAGCAGCTTACGGACTAGCGGGAACTACGAGCAGTACTTC.

V usage is TRBV6-2 or TRBV6-3 and J usage is TRBJ1-2, with TRBD1 matching 7 bases. The CDR3 length is 13 residues. Germline lookup yields CDR1 MNHEY and CDR2 SVGEGT. The V gene end was trimmed by 11 bases and the J gene end by 6 bases; junction bases not matched to a gene: 12. The CDR3 DNA is TGTGCCTCTTCTCCGGGACAGATGAATGGCTACACCTTC. As protein: CASSPGQMNGYTF.

This clonotype was seen at least ten times. The J gene is TRBJ2-2, the V gene TRBV12-3 or TRBV12-4; D might be TRBD2 (5 bases). Trimming stripped 10 bases from V and 6 bases from J, with 15 bases between. The CDR3 loop spans 13 amino acids. CDR3 loop: CATGVGGSGELFF. The DNA for the CDR3 is TGTGCCACCGGTGTAGGCGGGTCCGGGGAGCTGTTTTTT.

The chain recombines TRBV12-3 or TRBV12-4 with TRBJ2-7, with TRBD2 matching over 7 bases. V gave up 1 base and J gave up 6 bases; unmatched junction bases: 6. CDR3 size: 14 residues. The CDR3 sequence is CASSLGGSSSEQYF. DNA for the CDR3: TGTGCCAGCAGTTTAGGCGGGAGTTCTTCCGAGCAGTACTTC.

This clonotype was detected ten times or more. V gene TRBV18 combines with J gene TRBJ2-7; no reliable D call. V was trimmed by 6 bases and J by 5 bases, leaving 14 bases between them. Germline lookup yields CDR1 KGHSH and CDR2 LQKENI. The CDR3 loop spans 13 amino acids. The DNA for the CDR3 is TGTGCCAGCTCGTTAGACATGGTCCACGAGCAGTACTTC. Its protein product is CASSLDMVHEQYF.

This clonotype was seen only a few times. The chain joins TRBV15 to TRBJ2-7, with D hard to call. Germline CDR1 and CDR2: LNHNV and YYDKDF (reference sequence). This CDR3 is 14 amino acids long. V lost 1 base, J lost 0 bases, and 7 bases lay in between. In nucleotides, the CDR3 is TGTGCCACCAGCAGAGCGCCGAGCTCCTACGAGCAGTACTTC. This codes for CATSRAPSSYEQYF.

This clonotype has at least ten counts. The chain links TRBV29-1 to TRBJ1-1, with TRBD1 as a possible D gene (5 bases). Per the germline V gene, CDR1 is SQVTM and CDR2 is ANQGSEA. Trimming removed 3 bases from V and 0 bases from J, with 14 bases in between. The CDR3 covers 15 residues. Here the CDR3 DNA reads TGCAGCGTTGAGAACCCTGGACAACTGAACACTGAAGCTTTCTTT. This translates into CSVENPGQLNTEAFF.